These 8 T cell receptor beta chains originate from one sample sequenced in a study of regulatory T cells in long-lasting Graves disease. HTBI primers from iRepertoire and Arm-PCR of CDR3 regions yielded the TCR beta libraries. From the multiplex PCR reads, TCRdb called clonotypes with MiXCR, one entry per CDR3 protein. The sample includes about 430,000 distinct CDR3 sequences, approximately 16% seen only once; the top ten take about 8.2%. Time point given: newly diagnosed GD, antithyroid drugs for less than 3 months. PBMC-derived RNA was used for the TCR library. These data also formed part of another study, on T cells in Graves' hyperthyroidism and ophthalmopathy.

The sample in question was peripheral blood mononuclear cells (PBMCs), obtained at new diagnosis, from a patient treated with antithyroid drugs. The receptors here all came from a woman aged 40 to 50 with Graves disease.

This clonotype occurred many times. This chain links TRBV27 with TRBJ2-3; D unclear. The germline V gene has CDR1 MNHEY and CDR2 SMNVEV (reference sequence). This CDR3 has 15 residues. Trimming removed 5 bases from V and 0 bases from J, with 12 bases in between. This CDR3 reads CASSQSTSSTDTQYF. In DNA form, the CDR3 reads TGTGCCAGCAGTCAATCCACCTCTAGCACAGATACGCAGTATTTT.

Many counts were recorded for this clonotype. The junction shows a germline mismatch at one end, possibly a read error. The V call is TRBV11-3, the J call TRBJ2-1, with 10 nucleotides matching TRBD2. The CDR3 is 13 residues long. Germline V CDR1 and CDR2: SGHNT, YENEEA. The DNA of the CDR3 is TGTGCCAGCAGCTTAGACAGCGGGAGGGCCGGGGTCTTC. Translated: CASSLDSGRAGVF.

This clonotype was picked up a small number of times. The genes are TRBV9 and TRBJ2-3; 9 bases fit TRBD2. The CDR3 is made up of 15 amino acids. The J segment lost 4 bases and the V segment lost 3 bases, leaving 6 bases of the junction unmatched. Germline V gene data show CDR1 as SGDLS and CDR2 as YYNGEE. CDR3 protein: CASSGLAVGSDTQYF. The CDR3 region has the DNA TGTGCCAGCAGCGGACTAGCGGTGGGCTCAGATACGCAGTATTTT. Drawing the rest from reference TRBV9 and TRBJ2-3, the complete variable domain is DSGVTQTPKHLITATGQRVTLRCSPRSGDLSVYWYQQSLDQGLQFLIQYYNGEERAKGNILERFSAQQFPDLHSELNLSSLELGDSALYFCASSGLAVGSDTQYFGPGTRLTVL.

The table lists this clonotype with many counts. The chain links TRBV6-5 to TRBJ2-2; D ambiguous. The CDR3 covers 14 residues. The ends were cut back, 4 bases at V and 0 bases at J, with 6 bases in the middle. Germline-derived CDR1 and CDR2 are MNHEY and SVGAGI. The CDR3 region is CASSWSSNTGELFF. CDR3 DNA: TGTGCCAGCAGTTGGTCTTCGAACACCGGGGAGCTGTTTTTT.

This clonotype showed up just a few times. This chain joins TRBV12-5 and TRBJ2-2; tentative D call: TRBD2 (5 bases). Germline CDR1 reads LGHNT; CDR2 reads FRNRAP. Trimming left V 5 bases short and J 4 bases short, with 26 bases between. This CDR3 spans 19 amino acids. The CDR3 DNA sequence: TGTGCTAGTGGTCTTACTCCTTCAGTTCGGGGAAACGTCACCGGGGAGCTGTTTTTT. Protein product: CASGLTPSVRGNVTGELFF. The variable domain in full, completed from reference TRBV12-5 and TRBJ2-2, reads DARVTQTPRHKVTEMGQEVTMRCQPILGHNTVFWYRQTMMQGLELLAYFRNRAPLDDSGMPKDRFSAEMPDATLATLKIQPSEPRDSAVYFCASGLTPSVRGNVTGELFFGEGSRLTVL.

This clonotype was counted ten times or more. This chain links TRBV11-2 with TRBJ2-2; 8 bases match TRBD2. Germline values: CDR1 SGHAT, CDR2 FQNNGV. The CDR3 contains 17 residues. V shed 0 bases and J 3 bases; nucleotides not matched to a gene: 6. The CDR3 DNA reads TGTGCCAGCAGCTTAGATCGGCGGGGGGCGGACACCGGGGAGCTGTTTTTT. Translated, it gives CASSLDRRGADTGELFF.

This chain links TRBV12-3 or TRBV12-4 with TRBJ1-3; no clear D gene. Trimming stripped 2 bases from V and 2 bases from J, with 10 bases between. This CDR3 comprises 15 residues. The DNA of the CDR3 is TGTGCCAGCAGTTTACTGAGTCCCCCTGGAAACACCATATATTTT. Its translation: CASSLLSPPGNTIYF.

The chain links TRBV4-1 to TRBJ1-3, with unresolved D. Trimming shortened V by 1 base and J by 4 bases, and 8 bases separated the two germline ends. The CDR3 runs 14 residues. Germline-derived CDR1 and CDR2 are MGHRA and YSYEKL. The CDR3 is CASSQAGEGNTIYF. The CDR3 nucleotides read TGCGCCAGCAGCCAAGCTGGAGAAGGAAACACCATATATTTT.